This entry lists 20 T cell receptor beta chains sequenced from one sample in a study of T cells after yellow fever vaccination. TCRdb recomputed calls from the 5' RACE reads with MiXCR, one row per CDR3 protein. Here the sample spans roughly 500,000 distinct CDR3 sequences, roughly 21% being singletons. The sequenced sample was PBMCs, obtained 15 days after the yellow fever booster vaccination. These receptors were taken from a man between 25 and 39 years old who received the YFV17D yellow fever vaccine.

This clonotype was seen repeatedly, ten times or more. This chain joins TRBV7-2 and TRBJ2-1; D remains unclear. Trimming removed 1 base at V and 7 bases at J, with 11 bases between. The CDR3 extends over 14 amino acids. The germline V gene encodes CDR1 SGHTA and CDR2 FQGNSA. CDR3 in amino acids: CASSLDSGANEQFF. In DNA, the CDR3 is TGTGCCAGCAGCTTAGACTCGGGTGCGAATGAGCAGTTCTTC.

The J gene is TRBJ1-4, the V gene TRBV9; D is unresolved. The ends were cut back, 3 bases at V and 6 bases at J, with 15 bases in the middle. Germline V gene data show CDR1 as SGDLS and CDR2 as YYNGEE. The CDR3 length is 15 residues. CDR3 loop: CASSAAPGWDEKLFF. The DNA of the CDR3 is TGTGCCAGCAGCGCCGCCCCGGGGTGGGATGAAAAACTGTTTTTT.

This rearrangement joins TRBV9 to TRBJ1-4, with D unresolved. Deletions cut 0 bases from V and 7 bases from J, with 13 bases between. The CDR3 loop spans 15 amino acids. The germline V gene has CDR1 SGDLS and CDR2 YYNGEE. DNA of the CDR3: TGTGCCAGCAGCGTAGAAGGGAACGGTGGTGAAAAACTGTTTTTT. This sequence encodes CASSVEGNGGEKLFF. The variable domain in full, with the rest retrieved from reference TRBV9 and TRBJ1-4, is DSGVTQTPKHLITATGQRVTLRCSPRSGDLSVYWYQQSLDQGLQFLIQYYNGEERAKGNILERFSAQQFPDLHSELNLSSLELGDSALYFCASSVEGNGGEKLFFGSGTQLSVL.

This clonotype was recorded at least ten times. The rearrangement links TRBV5-4 to TRBJ2-3; D might be TRBD1 or TRBD2, each matching 5 bases. Trimming shortened V by 4 bases and J by 0 bases, and 6 bases separated the two germline ends. This CDR3 has 13 amino acids. Per germline, CDR1 SGHNT and CDR2 YYREEE (reference sequence). The CDR3 region is CASSRDSTDTQYF. CDR3 bases: TGTGCCAGCAGCCGGGACAGCACAGATACGCAGTATTTT.

A few counts support this clonotype. The chain is built from TRBV16 and TRBJ2-1; D might be TRBD1 (5 bases). The CDR3 extends over 15 amino acids. Per germline, CDR1 KGHSY and CDR2 FQNENV. V was shortened by 2 bases and J by 3 bases, with 11 bases between the two germline ends. CDR3 in amino acids: CASSQGSGIYNEQFF. The CDR3 nucleotides are TGTGCCAGCAGCCAAGGGTCAGGGATCTACAATGAGCAGTTCTTC.

This clonotype was observed a few times. The V call is TRBV20-1, the J call TRBJ2-3; the D is unclear. This CDR3 contains 13 residues. Germline CDR1 DFQATT, CDR2 SNEGSKA (reference sequence). V shed 0 bases and J shed 4 bases, with 8 bases lying between them. The CDR3 coding sequence is TGCAGTGCTAGAGATCCCTCCCCAGATACGCAGTATTTT. This translates into CSARDPSPDTQYF.

This clonotype was recorded a few times. The chain recombines TRBV12-3 or TRBV12-4 with TRBJ2-1; D gene ambiguous. The V end lost 7 bases, the J end lost 3 bases, and 10 bases lay between the germline ends. The length of the CDR3 is 13 residues. CDR3 amino acids: CASTDLNYNEQFF. In nucleotides, the CDR3 is TGTGCCAGCACAGACTTGAACTACAATGAGCAGTTCTTC.

This sequence joins TRBV7-2 and TRBJ2-7; D possibly corresponds to TRBD1 (6 bases). In germline, CDR1 is SGHTA, CDR2 FQGNSA. The ends were cut back, 6 bases at V and 6 bases at J, with 12 bases in the middle. There are 12 residues in the CDR3. The CDR3 DNA follows: TGTGCCAGCAGACCACAGGGTAGCGAGCAGTACTTC. This codes for CASRPQGSEQYF.

This clonotype occurred once. The chain's CDR3 is CASSLTASYNDEQYF. The CDR3 coding sequence is TGTGCCAGCAGCTTAACCGCCAGTTACAATGACGAGCAGTACTTC. The chain carries TRBV7-2 and TRBJ2-7; D is unclear. The germline gives CDR1 SGHTA, CDR2 FQGNSA. Trimming took off 2 bases at V and 5 bases at J, with 16 bases between the two ends. There are 15 residues in the CDR3.

This chain links TRBV6-1 with TRBJ1-6, with no clear D. The CDR3 spans 15 residues. Trimming removed 4 bases from V and 8 bases from J, with 15 bases in between. Germline V gene sequence: CDR1 MNHNS, CDR2 SASEGT. The CDR3 DNA follows: TGTGCCAGCAGTGTACCATGGCAGTCTGATTCACCCCTCCACTTT. As protein: CASSVPWQSDSPLHF.

This chain joins TRBV7-9 and TRBJ2-1; no definite D call. Trimming pared 4 bases from V and 4 bases from J, leaving 11 bases between. Germline lookup yields CDR1 SEHNR and CDR2 FQNEAQ (reference sequence). The CDR3 is 14 residues long. CDR3 protein: CASSYRAQYNEQFF. The CDR3 DNA reads as TGTGCCAGCAGCTACCGGGCGCAATACAATGAGCAGTTCTTC.

In regard to this clonotype: The CDR3 ends on some other residue instead of the conserved phenylalanine or tryptophan, so this is likely a read error. The rearrangement uses TRBV3-1 and TRBJ2-7, with 8 bases that match TRBD1. CDR1 and CDR2 (germline): LGHDT, YNNKEL (reference sequence). The CDR3 loop spans 15 amino acids. V shed 5 bases, J shed 0 bases, and the junction held 6 bases outside the gene matches. CDR3 sequence reads: CASSGRDRSSYEQYL. CDR3 coding DNA: TGTGCCAGCAGCGGACGGGACAGGAGCTCCTACGAGCAGTACTTA.

The chain carries TRBV11-2 and TRBJ2-7; 12 bases map to TRBD2. The CDR3 covers 17 residues. Germline V lookup: CDR1 SGHAT, CDR2 FQNNGV. Trimming took 1 base from V and 5 from J; bases not matched to a gene: 9. Here the CDR3 DNA reads TGTGCCAGCAGCTTAGGGAAGACTAGCGGGAGTCCCAACGAGCAGTACTTC. Translation: CASSLGKTSGSPNEQYF. The entire variable domain, with the rest obtained from reference TRBV11-2 and TRBJ2-7, is as follows: EAGVAQSPRYKIIEKRQSVAFWCNPISGHATLYWYQQILGQGPKLLIQFQNNGVVDDSQLPKDRFSAERLKGVDSTLKIQPAKLEDSAVYLCASSLGKTSGSPNEQYFGPGTRLTVT.

The chain carries TRBV27 and TRBJ2-7; no reliable D call. Germline V gene lookup returns CDR1 MNHEY and CDR2 SMNVEV (reference sequence). Trimming left V 0 bases short and J 10 bases short, with 10 bases between. The CDR3 length is 12 residues. The CDR3 loop reads CASSLSGFVQYF. DNA of the CDR3: TGTGCCAGCAGTTTATCAGGGTTTGTCCAGTACTTC.

This clonotype was counted between two and nine times. The chain links TRBV18 to TRBJ1-1; the D is unclear. V was pared by 4 bases and J by 0 bases, with 9 bases between. This CDR3 contains 14 residues. Per the germline V gene, CDR1 is KGHSH and CDR2 is LQKENI. The CDR3 DNA is TGTGCCAGCTCACGAGACGGGATGAACACTGAAGCTTTCTTT. It is translated as CASSRDGMNTEAFF. The full variable domain, in which reference TRBV18 and TRBJ1-1 provide the parts outside the CDR3, is NAGVMQNPRHLVRRRGQEARLRCSPMKGHSHVYWYRQLPEEGLKFMVYLQKENIIDESGMPKERFSAEFPKEGPSILRIQQVVRGDSAAYFCASSRDGMNTEAFFGQGTRLTVV.

CDR3 sequence reads: CASSGGLPDNEQFF. As DNA, the CDR3 is TGCGCCAGCAGCGGCGGTCTACCTGACAATGAGCAGTTCTTC. This sequence joins TRBV5-1 and TRBJ2-1, with unresolved D. From germline, CDR1 is SGHRS and CDR2 YFSETQ. V was shortened by 4 bases and J by 5 bases, with 13 bases between the two germline ends. The CDR3 length is 14 residues. Looking up the rest from reference TRBV5-1 and TRBJ2-1 gives the full variable domain: KAGVTQTPRYLIKTRGQQVTLSCSPISGHRSVSWYQQTPGQGLQFLFEYFSETQRNKGNFPGRFSGRQFSNSRSEMNVSTLELGDSALYLCASSGGLPDNEQFFGPGTRLTVL.

The chain employs TRBV6-1 and TRBJ2-7; D tentatively reads TRBD1 or TRBD2 (6 bases each). Germline-derived CDR1 and CDR2 are MNHNS and SASEGT. The CDR3 spans 15 residues. V lost 5 bases and J 2 bases, leaving 16 bases between the germline ends. Here the CDR3 DNA reads TGTGCCAGCAGTCGGGGGCCGGGTGGGACCTACGAGCAGTACTTC. Its protein is CASSRGPGGTYEQYF.

This chain links TRBV6-2 or TRBV6-3 with TRBJ2-5; D is uncertain. Trimming stripped 0 bases from V and 3 bases from J, with 11 bases between. From germline, CDR1 is MNHEY and CDR2 SVGEGT. The CDR3 runs to 15 residues. CDR3 coding DNA: TGTGCCAGCAGTTACTCGAAGGGCGGCAAAGAGACCCAGTACTTC. It translates to CASSYSKGGKETQYF.

V is TRBV7-2 and J is TRBJ2-5, with D uncertain. Germline lookup yields CDR1 SGHTA and CDR2 FQGNSA. The germline V and J ends were trimmed by 0 bases and 5 bases, with 10 bases remaining between them. The CDR3 is 14 residues long. The CDR3 spells CASSLAAIGETQYF. In DNA form, the CDR3 reads TGTGCCAGCAGCTTAGCGGCCATTGGGGAGACCCAGTACTTC.

This clonotype was observed at least ten times. The V gene is TRBV21-1, the J gene TRBJ1-5; the DNA was not used to check the table's D call, TRBD1. TRBV21-1 is flagged as a pseudogene. The CDR3 length is 15 residues. CDR3 DNA: TGTGCCAGCAGCAAAGCACCGGGACGGCATCAGCCCCAGCATTTT. This sequence encodes CASSKAPGRHQPQHF.